This entry concerns a single T cell receptor beta chain. Its antigen is currently unknown. Trimming shortened V by 4 bases and J by 2 bases, and 12 bases separated the two germline ends. CDR1 SGHDT and CDR2 YYEEEE come from the germline V gene. The CDR3 is 15 amino acids. Generated by immunoSEQ multiplex PCR, the TCRdb table keeps only in-frame clones and is missing some. The table includes approximately 9,300 clones, about 83% detected once. This sample stems from a study of chemoradiotherapy in HPV16-positive cancers. Study context: Candidate HPV-specific clones and shared TCR motifs came from a couple of HPV16-positive patients.

Study outcomes and limitations: During treatment, candidate HPV-specific clones and E7-related motifs expanded in tumor. In HPV16-positive patients, HPV-responsive T-cell expansion tracked better recurrence-free survival. Only a couple of HPV16-positive patients supplied the functional HPV-specificity definition.

Source: blood, taken from a patient who underwent chemoradiotherapy. The clonotype comes from a human donor with HPV-associated anogenital cancer. The chain employs TRBV5-6 and TRBJ1-4; a possible D gene is TRBD1 (6 bases). The CDR3: CASSAYGGTNEKLFF. CDR3 in DNA: TGTGCCAGCAGCGCATACGGGGGCACTAATGAAAAACTGTTTTTT. The variable domain in full, with the rest retrieved from reference TRBV5-6 and TRBJ1-4, is DAGVTQSPTHLIKTRGQQVTLRCSPKSGHDTVSWYQQALGQGPQFIFQYYEEEERQRGNFPDRFSGHQFPNYSSELNVNALLLGDSALYLCASSAYGGTNEKLFFGSGTQLSVL.